The 26 T cell receptor beta chains below were found in one sample sequenced in a study of T cell clonality in common variable immunodeficiency. The protocol was immunoSEQ multiplex PCR, while the TCRdb copy is restricted to in-frame clones and leaves out a portion. This repertoire holds about 47,000 clones, and none appear only once. Material: peripheral blood mononuclear cells. The receptors shown here come from a person aged 18 to 70 in good health.

At least ten counts were recorded for this clone. The read ends 3 residues shy of where the CDR3 ends; the end is completed using the germline J gene. The chain carries TRBV6-1 and TRBJ2-7; tentatively, D is TRBD1 (6 bases). Germline V gene data show CDR1 as MNHNS and CDR2 as SASEGT. Trimming removed 3 bases at V and 1 base at J, with 10 bases between. The CDR3 is made up of 14 amino acids. Partial CDR3 DNA: TGTGCCAGCAGTGATACAGGGAGATCCTACGAG. Its protein is CASSDTGRSYE. The entire CDR3 protein is CASSDTGRSYEQYF.

This clone occurred a few times. This may be a read error: a much more frequent sequence differs by one nucleotide. The read is 3 residues too short to cover the CDR3 end, so that end is filled in from the germline J gene. J is TRBJ2-3 and V is TRBV6-9; TRBD1 matches 7 bases. The CDR3 totals 16 residues. Germline CDR1 MNHGY, CDR2 SVAAGI. The DNA read from the CDR3 is TGTGCCAGCAGTTATACCCTGAGGGGGCGTCCCCAGCCG. As protein: CASSYTLRGRPQP. The CDR3 as a whole reads CASSYTLRGRPQPQYF.

This clone was observed at least ten times. The read gets to within 3 residues of the CDR3 end, and the germline J gene fills in the rest. V usage is TRBV20-1 and J usage is TRBJ2-3; TRBD2 matches 7 bases. The CDR3 spans 14 residues. J was trimmed by 2 bases and V by 0 bases; bases with no gene match: 2. Germline V gene lookup returns CDR1 DFQATT and CDR2 SNEGSKA (reference sequence). The CDR3 region is CSARDGTTTDTQYF. The sequenced part of the CDR3 DNA is TGCAGTGCTAGAGATGGGACTACCACAGATACG.

This clone was recorded at least ten times. The sequenced fragment ends 3 residues before the CDR3 boundary, so the rest is inferred from the germline J gene. The chain uses TRBV7-9 and TRBJ1-1; no clear D. Trimming pared 3 bases from V and 1 base from J, leaving 6 bases between. Germline assignment: CDR1 SEHNR and CDR2 FQNEAQ (reference sequence). The CDR3 runs 13 residues. CDR3 protein: CASSFGRNTEAFF. CDR3 DNA, as far as it was read: TGTGCCAGCAGCTTTGGGCGGAACACTGAA.

This clone was detected ten times or more. The read is 3 residues too short to cover the CDR3 end, so that end is filled in from the germline J gene. V is TRBV30 and J is TRBJ1-3; D might be TRBD1 (5 bases). The V gene lost 1 base and the J gene lost 4 bases, with 11 bases spanning the gap. Germline V CDR1 and CDR2: GTSNPN, SVGIG (reference sequence). CDR3 length: 14 amino acids. The CDR3 protein is CAWSEGAQGNTIYF. The covered CDR3 bases are TGTGCCTGGAGTGAAGGGGCACAGGGAAACACC.

This clone was counted many times. Read sequence stops 3 residues before the CDR3 end, and the germline J gene provides the missing end. The chain links TRBV20-1 to TRBJ1-5; perhaps TRBD1 as D (5 bases). Trimming stripped 4 bases from V and 2 bases from J, with 12 bases between. The CDR3 totals 14 residues. Germline V lookup: CDR1 DFQATT, CDR2 SNEGSKA (reference sequence). The CDR3 sequence: CSATRGVRNQPQHF. The CDR3 bases that were read are TGCAGTGCTACCCGGGGGGTTCGCAATCAGCCC.

Concerning this clone: The read gets to within 3 residues of the CDR3 end, and the germline J gene fills in the rest. The chain couples TRBV19 to TRBJ2-2, with a possible D match to TRBD1 (5 bases). CDR1 LNHDA and CDR2 SQIVND come from the germline V gene (reference sequence). Trimming cost V 2 bases and J 6 bases, with 10 bases left between them. The CDR3 has 14 amino acids. CDR3 in amino acids: CASSIQGRAGELFF. CDR3 DNA (partial): TGTGCCAGTAGTATACAGGGTCGCGCCGGGGAG. The full variable domain, completed using reference TRBV19 and TRBJ2-2, is DGGITQSPKYLFRKEGQNVTLSCEQNLNHDAMYWYRQDPGQGLRLIYYSQIVNDFQKGDIAEGYSVSREKKESFPLTVTSAQKNPTAFYLCASSIQGRAGELFFGEGSRLTVL.

Many counts were recorded for this clone. Read data end 3 residues before the CDR3 end; the end is taken from the germline J gene. The chain is built from TRBV7-6 and TRBJ2-1, with 11 bases that match TRBD2. Per germline, CDR1 SGHVS and CDR2 FNYEAQ. This CDR3 region has 15 residues. V trimming: 4 bases; J trimming: 7 bases; junction bases outside the gene matches: 6. The CDR3 protein is CASSSTSGSGNEQFF. CDR3 DNA (partial): TGTGCCAGCAGCTCAACTAGCGGGAGTGGAAATGAG.

At least ten counts were recorded for this clone. The read ends 3 residues before the CDR3 terminus; that terminus is restored from the germline J gene. V usage is TRBV7-9 and J usage is TRBJ1-1; no reliable D call. Trimming removed 5 bases from V and 3 bases from J, with 13 bases in between. The CDR3 has 14 residues. The germline V gene encodes CDR1 SEHNR and CDR2 FQNEAQ (reference sequence). Incomplete CDR3 DNA: TGTGCCAGCAGCCGAGGCAGGTGGGACACTGAA. Its translation is CASSRGRWDTE. The full CDR3 protein is CASSRGRWDTEAFF.

This clone was detected many times. The CDR3 extends 3 residues past the end of the read, so its final part is completed from the germline J gene. This rearrangement joins TRBV20-1 to TRBJ1-5, with D maybe TRBD1 (6 bases). Trimming took off 3 bases at V and 2 bases at J, with 14 bases between the two ends. The CDR3 sequence is 15 residues long. Germline values: CDR1 DFQATT, CDR2 SNEGSKA (reference sequence). The CDR3 DNA, read in part, is TGCAGTGCTAGGGCAGGGGCTATGGGCAATCAGCCC. This translates into CSARAGAMGNQP. From start to end, the CDR3 is CSARAGAMGNQPQHF.

This clone was counted many times. The read falls 3 residues short of the CDR3 end, and the missing part is taken from the germline J gene. V usage is TRBV29-1 and J usage is TRBJ1-2, with unresolved D. The length of the CDR3 is 13 residues. The germline V and J ends were trimmed by 5 bases and 4 bases, with 14 bases remaining between them. Germline V gene data show CDR1 as SQVTM and CDR2 as ANQGSEA. CDR3 protein: CSVFGENFYGYTF. Incomplete CDR3 DNA: TGCAGCGTTTTCGGGGAAAACTTCTATGGC.

This clone was recorded at least ten times. From the germline J gene comes the end of the CDR3, since the read stops 3 residues before it. The chain uses TRBV20-1 and TRBJ2-5; 10 nucleotides align to TRBD2. The CDR3 has 14 residues. Germline assignment: CDR1 DFQATT and CDR2 SNEGSKA (reference sequence). The junction had 3 bases not matched to a gene; V was cut back by 1 base and J by 4 bases. CDR3 region: CSARATSGAETQYF. The part of the CDR3 DNA that was read is TGCAGTGCTAGAGCAACTAGCGGGGCAGAGACC.

This clone was counted between two and nine times. CDR3 bases read: TGTGCCAGCAGCTTTCCGGGACTAGCGGGGGAGACC. Translation gives CASSFPGLAGET. The full CDR3 protein is CASSFPGLAGETQYF. The J gene is TRBJ2-5, the V gene TRBV7-9; TRBD2 matches at 13 bases. The CDR3 end falls 3 residues outside the read, so it is completed with the germline J gene. Germline CDR1 SEHNR, CDR2 FQNEAQ (reference sequence). With 3 bases clipped from V and 5 bases from J, the junction kept 3 bases outside the gene matches. CDR3 length: 15 residues.

In this sample, this clone turned up many times. The read falls 3 residues short of the CDR3 end, and the missing part is taken from the germline J gene. The chain combines TRBV19 with TRBJ2-1; TRBD1 matches at 7 bases. After removal of 8 bases from V and 6 bases from J, the junction contained 10 bases not matched to a gene. The CDR3 totals 14 residues. Germline V gives CDR1 LNHDA, CDR2 SQIVND (reference sequence). The CDR3 DNA, read in part, is TGTGCCAGTTCTATACAGGGGACCGGCAATGAG. Amino acids: CASSIQGTGNE. The complete CDR3 sequence is CASSIQGTGNEQFF. Looking up the rest from reference TRBV19 and TRBJ2-1 gives the full variable domain: DGGITQSPKYLFRKEGQNVTLSCEQNLNHDAMYWYRQDPGQGLRLIYYSQIVNDFQKGDIAEGYSVSREKKESFPLTVTSAQKNPTAFYLCASSIQGTGNEQFFGPGTRLTVL.

This clone occurred many times. Coverage ceases 3 residues before the CDR3 finishes, and the germline J gene fills in the end. The chain couples TRBV19 to TRBJ2-2; the match to TRBD2 covers 16 bases. With 5 bases clipped from V and 3 bases from J, the junction kept 9 bases outside the gene matches. CDR3 size: 19 residues. CDR1 is LNHDA, CDR2 SQIVND, per germline (reference sequence). CDR3 DNA, as far as it was read: TGTGCCAGTAGTCACACCGGGGGACTAGCGGGAGGGGACACCGGGGAG. Translation gives CASSHTGGLAGGDTGE. The CDR3 in full is CASSHTGGLAGGDTGELFF.

This clone came up many times. The CDR3 extends 3 residues past the end of the read, so its final part is completed from the germline J gene. The chain couples TRBV5-1 to TRBJ2-2; D is uncertain. Trimming removed 1 base from V and 1 base from J, with 11 bases in between. Germline CDR1 and CDR2: SGHRS and YFSETQ. This CDR3 is 16 amino acids long. The CDR3 DNA, read in part, is TGCGCCAGCAGCTTGCAGGCCTCCGGGAACACCGGGGAG. Amino acids: CASSLQASGNTGE. The entire CDR3 sequence reads CASSLQASGNTGELFF.

This clone was counted many times. The CDR3 goes on 3 residues after the read ends, and that part is filled in from the germline J gene. This sequence joins TRBV29-1 and TRBJ2-3; 12 positions match TRBD2. V lost 3 bases and J lost 1; bases outside the gene matches: 2. Looked up from germline, CDR1 is SQVTM and CDR2 is ANQGSEA. The CDR3 is made up of 15 amino acids. The CDR3 loop is CSVDRLAGGTDTQYF. CDR3 DNA (partial): TGCAGCGTTGACCGACTAGCGGGGGGCACAGATACG.

This clone was observed at least ten times. From the germline J gene comes the end of the CDR3, since the read stops 3 residues before it. The chain links TRBV7-9 to TRBJ2-1, with 8 positions matching TRBD1. CDR1 SEHNR and CDR2 FQNEAQ come from the germline V gene (reference sequence). J gave up 4 bases and V 2 bases, and 4 bases lay outside the gene matches. This CDR3 spans 15 amino acids. The CDR3 loop reads CASSLRDRPYNEQFF. The DNA read from the CDR3 is TGTGCCAGCAGCTTACGGGACAGGCCATACAATGAG.

There are many counts of this clone. The read terminates 3 residues ahead of where the CDR3 ends, so the germline J gene completes it. This rearrangement joins TRBV6-1 to TRBJ2-3; D is unclear. V lost 2 bases, J lost 2 bases, and 11 bases lay in between. The CDR3 covers 15 residues. The germline V gene has CDR1 MNHNS and CDR2 SASEGT. CDR3: CASSEWRLDTDTQYF. CDR3 DNA (partial): TGTGCCAGCAGTGAATGGCGACTGGACACAGATACG.

Turning to this clone: Coverage ceases 3 residues before the CDR3 finishes, and the germline J gene fills in the end. V usage is TRBV11-2 and J usage is TRBJ2-7; 9 bases agree with TRBD1. CDR3 length equals 14 residues. The germline CDR1 and CDR2 sequences are SGHAT and FQNNGV. With V trimmed by 5 bases and J by 5 bases, 7 bases remained unmatched. The CDR3 DNA, read in part, is TGTGCCAGCAGCCTCGGGACAGGGCGCCACGAG. Translated, it gives CASSLGTGRHE. The whole CDR3 region reads CASSLGTGRHEQYF.

This clone was recorded at least ten times. The read ends 3 residues before the CDR3 terminus; that terminus is restored from the germline J gene. V gene TRBV19 combines with J gene TRBJ1-1; 7 bases match TRBD1. The CDR3 consists of 15 residues. Germline V gives CDR1 LNHDA, CDR2 SQIVND (reference sequence). CDR3 sequence: CVTSRQGNMNTEAFF. The CDR3 bases that were read are TGTGTAACATCTAGACAGGGCAACATGAACACTGAA.

In regard to this clone: Coverage ceases 3 residues before the CDR3 finishes, and the germline J gene fills in the end. This rearrangement joins TRBV18 to TRBJ1-2; TRBD1 aligns across 10 bases. Germline CDR1 and CDR2: KGHSH and LQKENI. The CDR3 loop spans 15 amino acids. V lost 2 bases and J lost 4; bases outside the gene matches: 4. Incomplete CDR3 DNA: TGTGCCAGCTCACCAGGACAGGGGGGGAGCTATGGC. This gives the protein CASSPGQGGSYG. In full, the CDR3 reads CASSPGQGGSYGYTF. Using reference TRBV18 and TRBJ1-2 for the parts outside the CDR3, the full variable domain is NAGVMQNPRHLVRRRGQEARLRCSPMKGHSHVYWYRQLPEEGLKFMVYLQKENIIDESGMPKERFSAEFPKEGPSILRIQQVVRGDSAAYFCASSPGQGGSYGYTFGSGTRLTVV.

This clone appeared many times. The chain's CDR3 is CATRSLSKGEQYF. CDR3 bases read: TGTGCCACTCGGAGCTTGAGTAAGGGCGAG. The chain couples TRBV7-9 to TRBJ2-7; D remains ambiguous. The observed sequence ends 3 residues before the CDR3 terminus, with the missing tail filled in from the germline J gene. The CDR3 length is 13 residues. The V and J ends lost 10 bases and 6 bases respectively, with 19 bases between them. Germline V gene lookup returns CDR1 SEHNR and CDR2 FQNEAQ (reference sequence).

This clone has at least ten counts. The CDR3 is cut off 3 residues early in the read; its end comes from the germline J gene. V gene TRBV7-3 combines with J gene TRBJ2-3; 9 bases are shared with TRBD2. V was pared by 4 bases and J by 5 bases, with 13 bases of the junction left unmatched. Germline CDR1 SGHTA, CDR2 FQGTGA. The CDR3 has 17 amino acids. CDR3 DNA, as far as it was read: TGTGCCAGCAGCTCCAAACATAGCGGGGGTAAACAAGATACG. This sequence encodes CASSSKHSGGKQDT. The entire CDR3 protein reads CASSSKHSGGKQDTQYF.

This clone has at least ten counts. The read terminates 3 residues ahead of where the CDR3 ends, so the germline J gene completes it. This chain joins TRBV7-2 and TRBJ1-5, with 8 bases identical to TRBD1. This CDR3 spans 16 amino acids. V shed 0 bases, J shed 2 bases, and the junction held 3 bases outside the gene matches. Germline CDR1 and CDR2: SGHTA and FQGNSA. CDR3 DNA (partial): TGTGCCAGCAGCTTAGCGGGGACAGGCCGCAATCAGCCC. Translation: CASSLAGTGRNQP. Given in full, the CDR3 is CASSLAGTGRNQPQHF.

This clone was detected ten times or more. The sequence runs out 3 residues before the end of the CDR3; the remainder is reconstructed from the germline J gene. V and J are TRBV7-8 and TRBJ2-3; 9 bases match TRBD2. The CDR3 sequence is 15 residues long. Trimming cost V 5 bases and J 0 bases; bases outside gene matches: 3. Looked up from germline, CDR1 is SGHVS and CDR2 is FQNEAQ. The CDR3 sequence is CASSLSGGSTDTQYF. The CDR3 bases that were read are TGTGCCAGCAGCCTCAGCGGGGGGAGCACAGATACG. Full variable domain (remainder filled in from reference TRBV7-8 and TRBJ2-3): GAGVSQSPRYKVAKRGQDVALRCDPISGHVSLFWYQQALGQGPEFLTYFQNEAQLDKSGLPSDRFFAERPEGSVSTLKIQRTQQEDSAVYLCASSLSGGSTDTQYFGPGTRLTVL.